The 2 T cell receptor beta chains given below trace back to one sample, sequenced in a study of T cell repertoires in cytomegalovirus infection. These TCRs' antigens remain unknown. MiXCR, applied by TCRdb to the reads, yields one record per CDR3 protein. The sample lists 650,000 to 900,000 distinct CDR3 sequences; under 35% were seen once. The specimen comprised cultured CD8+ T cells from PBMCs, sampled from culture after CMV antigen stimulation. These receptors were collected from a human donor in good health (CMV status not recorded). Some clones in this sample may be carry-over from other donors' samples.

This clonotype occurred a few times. The CDR3 sequence is CASSPDRGTGNTIYF. Here the CDR3 DNA reads TGCGCCAGCAGCCCCGACAGGGGGACTGGAAACACCATATATTTT. This chain connects TRBV4-3 to TRBJ1-3, with 9 positions matching TRBD1. Trimming removed 4 bases from V and 2 bases from J; junction bases left unmatched: 3. CDR1 and CDR2 from the germline V gene are LGHNA and YSLEER. The CDR3 runs 15 residues.

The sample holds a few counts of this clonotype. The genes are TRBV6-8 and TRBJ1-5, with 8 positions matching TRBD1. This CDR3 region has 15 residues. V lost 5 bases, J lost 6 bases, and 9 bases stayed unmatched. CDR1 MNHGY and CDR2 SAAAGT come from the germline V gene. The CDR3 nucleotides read TGTGCCAGCAGTCACACAGACAGGGGCAGTCAGCCCCAGCATTTT. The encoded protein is CASSHTDRGSQPQHF.